Below, one T cell receptor (beta chain) is given with its context. The clone's antigen remains unknown. No per-base quality is available; no much larger clone lies one base away. These data are taken from a study of brain T cells in children with intractable seizures (dated by TCRdb to about 2021). Notes on the research overall: Resected brain tissue from over 50 pediatric epilepsy surgery cases was initially screened for immune gene transcripts with a NanoString immunology panel. Among the roughly twelve selected surgery cases, eight also had pre-surgery blood sequenced, leaving four with brain tissue only.

Points the paper makes about the study in general: The patients' HCMV serostatus was not known, and viral specificity was inferred solely from CDR3 sequence similarity. Because sequencing depth differed between pre- and post-surgery blood, the absence of clones from the pre-surgery sample may reflect undersampling.

The immunoSEQ assay was applied to genomic DNA to generate the TCR beta chain sequences. From the authors' description of their analysis: CDR3 sequences that did not begin with the conserved framework cysteine at position 104 were removed manually. To get clonality, the normalized Shannon's Diversity Index was subtracted from one, giving values from 0 (maximal diversity) to 1 (oligoclonal). To check whether a given CDR3 had different frequencies in two samples, for example brain versus blood, chi-squared comparison-of-proportions tests were used. Public clonotypes were found through immuneACCESS searches, while the VDJdb browser was used to judge similarity to known antiviral clonotypes. Drawn from immuneACCESS, this table holds only the in-frame rearrangements with V and J called that TCRdb kept. Clones are partly lost; checked studies trace under half to an unresolved V gene and leave the rest unexplained. V and J calls and clone size are copied from that table; D and trimming were computed from the DNA. This sample lists 300,000 to 400,000 clones; about 94% were detected once. Around 5% of the sample is held by the ten biggest clonotypes.

The CDR3 contains 18 residues, cysteine and phenylalanine counted. Only the CDR3 DNA is retained, 54 bases long and in frame from the first base. Compared with germline, V lacks 0 bases and J lacks 1 base; bases without a gene match: 7. Via the germline V gene, CDR1 is MGHRA and CDR2 YSYEKL. In the paper's terms, the time point label means: blood from clinic visit 5 months post-surgery; TSC patient then seizure free. The surgery cases that showed the highest brain T cell transcript signatures were chosen for TCR beta chain sequencing of brain tissue, and of blood when it was available. Patients had been treated with at least one anti-epileptic drug before surgery. The TCR-sequenced patients were children whose drug-resistant epilepsy was caused by tuberous sclerosis complex, focal cortical dysplasia, Rasmussen encephalitis or hemimegalencephaly. The Monarch genomic DNA purification kit was used to extract bulk genomic DNA from unsorted brain tissue and whole blood.

The sequencing here drew on peripheral blood, taken more than 4 months after surgery. The clonotype originates from a boy less than two years old with tuberous sclerosis and intractable seizures. The rearranged chain carries TRBV4-1 and TRBJ2-2, and TRBD2 matches 8 of the central bases. The sequenced DNA is TGCGCCAGCAGCCAAGATCCGGGACTAGTTGGGAACACCGGGGAGCTGTTTTTT. Its protein is CASSQDPGLVGNTGELFF.